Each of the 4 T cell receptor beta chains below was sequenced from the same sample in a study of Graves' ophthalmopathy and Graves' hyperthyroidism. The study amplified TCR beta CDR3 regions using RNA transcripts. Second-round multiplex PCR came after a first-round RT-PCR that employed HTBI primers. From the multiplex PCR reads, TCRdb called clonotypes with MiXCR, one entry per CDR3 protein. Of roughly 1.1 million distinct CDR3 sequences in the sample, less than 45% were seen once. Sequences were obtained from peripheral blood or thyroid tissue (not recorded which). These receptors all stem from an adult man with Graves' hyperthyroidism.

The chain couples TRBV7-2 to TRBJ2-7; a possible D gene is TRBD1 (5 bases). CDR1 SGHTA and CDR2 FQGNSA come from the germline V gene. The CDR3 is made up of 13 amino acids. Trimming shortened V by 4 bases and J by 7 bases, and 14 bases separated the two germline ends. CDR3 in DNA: TGTGCCAGCAGCTCCCGACAGAGTCGGGAGCAGTACTTC. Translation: CASSSRQSREQYF.

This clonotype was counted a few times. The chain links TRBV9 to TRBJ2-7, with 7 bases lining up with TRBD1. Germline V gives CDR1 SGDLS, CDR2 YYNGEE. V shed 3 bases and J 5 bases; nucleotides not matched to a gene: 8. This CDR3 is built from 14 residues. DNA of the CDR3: TGTGCCAGCAGCGGTGAGACAGGGCCCCACGAGCAGTACTTC. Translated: CASSGETGPHEQYF.

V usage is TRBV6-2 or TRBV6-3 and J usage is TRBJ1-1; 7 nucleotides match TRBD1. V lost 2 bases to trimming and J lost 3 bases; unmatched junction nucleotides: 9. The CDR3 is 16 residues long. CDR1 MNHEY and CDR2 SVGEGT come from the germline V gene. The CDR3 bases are TGTGCCAGCAGTTACCCCCGACAGGGTCCGGACACTGAAGCTTTCTTT. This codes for CASSYPRQGPDTEAFF.

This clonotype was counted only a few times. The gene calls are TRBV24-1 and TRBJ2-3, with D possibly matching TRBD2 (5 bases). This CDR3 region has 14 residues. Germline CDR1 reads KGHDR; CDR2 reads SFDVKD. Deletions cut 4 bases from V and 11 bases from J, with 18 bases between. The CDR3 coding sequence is TGTGCCACCAGTGAACCCGCCGGGAAAAGTCTGCAGTATTTT. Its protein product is CATSEPAGKSLQYF.